These T cell receptor beta chains were read from a single sample in a study of blood T cell repertoires in COVID-19. Assay: immunoSEQ multiplex PCR; the TCRdb copy retains only in-frame clones and omits some. The repertoire holds tens of thousands of clones, 75% to 90% seen once, with about 1.2% in the top ten. Sequencing used peripheral blood. These receptors all come from a man aged 55 to 70 with acute or convalescent COVID-19. CDR3s include the opening cysteine and the closing phenylalanine or tryptophan. D genes are given only for firm matches. Only part of the rows carry a size: once, few, many, or a class if the clone is expanded.

V	length	D	size	J	DNA	CDR3
TRBV19	15	TRBD2	.	TRBJ2-2	TGTGCCAGTACCGCTCTAGCGGGAGTTGCCGGGGAGCTGTTTTTT	CASTALAGVAGELFF
TRBV24-1	11	.	.	TRBJ2-7	TGTGCCACCAGTGATCTCACTGGTTGGTACTTC	CATSDLTGWYF
TRBV11-3	15	.	.	TRBJ2-3	TGTGCCAGCAGCTTAGATCGACAGGACACAGATACGCAGTATTTT	CASSLDRQDTDTQYF
TRBV19	13	.	once	TRBJ1-1	TGTGCCAGTAGTCACCCTTCGCGGACTGAAGCTTTCTTT	CASSHPSRTEAFF
TRBV27	16	.	.	TRBJ1-4	TGTGCCAGCAGTGTGTTGGGGAGTGCAACTAATGAAAAACTGTTTTTT	CASSVLGSATNEKLFF
TRBV5-5	16	TRBD1	.	TRBJ1-1	TGTGCCAGCAGTTCCAGCCCCGGGACAGGGGCCCCTGAAGCTTTCTTT	CASSSSPGTGAPEAFF
TRBV4-1	13	.	.	TRBJ1-2	TGCGCCAGCAGCCCGAGCGGCATCCCGAGCTACACCTTC	CASSPSGIPSYTF
TRBV5-1	14	TRBD2	.	TRBJ2-7	TGCGCCAGCAGCTTCGGGACTAGTGTCTACGAGCAGTACTTC	CASSFGTSVYEQYF
TRBV5-6	16	.	.	TRBJ1-5	TGTGCCAGCAGCTTGTCCGGGGCAGGGGCGAGTCAGCCCCAGCATTTT	CASSLSGAGASQPQHF
TRBV12-3/TRBV12-4	12	.	.	TRBJ2-1	TGTGCCAGCAGCCCGTCCAGGAATGAGCAGTTCTTC	CASSPSRNEQFF
TRBV5-6	16	TRBD2	.	TRBJ2-5	TGTGCCAGCAGCTTGGAGGTAGCGGGGTACCAAGAGACCCAGTACTTC	CASSLEVAGYQETQYF
TRBV28	13	TRBD1	.	TRBJ2-7	TGTGCCAGCAGAGAGACAGGGAACGACGAGCAGTACTTC	CASRETGNDEQYF
TRBV29-1	14	TRBD1	once	TRBJ1-5	TGCAGCGTGGAGGGGACAGGGGGCAATCAGCCCCAGCATTTT	CSVEGTGGNQPQHF
TRBV6-1	16	TRBD1	.	TRBJ1-3	TGTGCCAGCAGTGACGACAGGGGTGCAACGGGAAACACCATATATTTT	CASSDDRGATGNTIYF
TRBV15	16	.	.	TRBJ1-3	TGTGCCACCAGCAGGGAGGGACCGCGCTCTGGAAACACCATATATTTT	CATSREGPRSGNTIYF
TRBV10-3	16	.	.	TRBJ2-5	TGTGCCATCAGTGAGTCGACCCACTTATCAAGGGAGGCCCAGTACTTC	CAISESTHLSREAQYF
TRBV6-5	12	.	once	TRBJ2-7	TGTGCCAGCAGTAGCGGACAGAACGAGCAGTACTTC	CASSSGQNEQYF
TRBV10-1	16	TRBD2	.	TRBJ2-3	TGCGCCAGCAGTGGAAGTAGCGGGAGAGTTGCGGATACGCAGTATTTT	CASSGSSGRVADTQYF
TRBV3-1/TRBV3-2	14	.	.	TRBJ1-1	TGTGCCAGCAGCTATCAGGGGTCTTTAAGGTTGGCTTTCTTT	CASSYQGSLRLAFF
TRBV18	15	TRBD1	.	TRBJ2-7	TGTGCCAGCTCACCAGCCGGGACAGGGTTGAACGAGCAGTACTTC	CASSPAGTGLNEQYF
TRBV5-5	16	.	.	TRBJ2-1	TGTGCCAGCAGCCTTGACGCGGGTGGAACCTACAATGAGCAGTTCTTC	CASSLDAGGTYNEQFF
TRBV2	13	TRBD1	once	TRBJ1-1	TGTGCCAGCGGAACAGGGGCGCGGACTGAAGCTTTCTTT	CASGTGARTEAFF
TRBV25-1	15	TRBD2	.	TRBJ2-7	TGTGCCAGCAGGTCGACTAGCGGGAGGACCTACGAGCAGTACTTC	CASRSTSGRTYEQYF
TRBV6-2/TRBV6-3	14	TRBD1	few	TRBJ1-2	TGTGCCAGCAGTTGGGACAGGGTCCGCTATGGCTACACCTTC	CASSWDRVRYGYTF
TRBV5-1	14	TRBD2	once	TRBJ2-5	TGCGCCAGCAGTAAGACTAGCGGGGCAGAGACCCAGTACTTC	CASSKTSGAETQYF
TRBV12-5	15	.	.	TRBJ2-7	TGTGCTAGTGGTTTGGTTGGGGGCGGCTCCTACGAGCAGTACTTC	CASGLVGGGSYEQYF
TRBV18	15	.	.	TRBJ1-4	TGTGCCAGCTCACCAAATTATTACAGCAGTGAAAAACTGTTTTTT	CASSPNYYSSEKLFF
TRBV29-1	15	TRBD1	.	TRBJ1-2	TGCAGCGTTGCTACCGGGACAGGGCCCCACTATGGCTACACCTTC	CSVATGTGPHYGYTF
TRBV9	14	.	.	TRBJ1-2	TGTGCCAGCAGCGTAGAGCCCAGGCAAAGCGGTGACACCTTC	CASSVEPRQSGDTF
TRBV7-2	16	.	.	TRBJ2-3	TGTGCCAGCAGCTTTGGTGGCGGGACTTCGGGAGATACGCAGTATTTT	CASSFGGGTSGDTQYF
TRBV21-1	21	.	.	TRBJ1-5	TGTGCCAGCAGCGATTCGGACAGGGGGCGGGAAGGGAGGATTCTTAATCAGCCCCAGCATTTT	CASSDSDRGREGRILNQPQHF
TRBV2	14	.	few	TRBJ2-3	TGTGCCAGCAGTGCGGACAGCCCTGGGGATACGCAGTATTTT	CASSADSPGDTQYF
TRBV5-4	16	TRBD1	.	TRBJ1-4	TGTGCCAGCAGCTCGACAGGGAAGGGGGCCAATGAAAAACTGTTTTTT	CASSSTGKGANEKLFF
TRBV10-3	12	.	.	TRBJ1-5	TGTGCCATCCAGCAGGGAAATCAGCCCCAGCATTTT	CAIQQGNQPQHF
TRBV19	17	.	.	TRBJ1-3	TGTGCCAGTGCTTCCGTGTGGACTGCCATCTCTGGAAACACCATATATTTT	CASASVWTAISGNTIYF
TRBV5-1	16	TRBD2	.	TRBJ2-1	TGCGCCAGCAGCTTGACTAGCGGGGGAACCTACAATGAGCAGTTCTTC	CASSLTSGGTYNEQFF
TRBV11-3	17	TRBD2	.	TRBJ2-5	TGTGCCAGCAGCCCAGGTGGTTCGGGGGGACCTTCATTATCCCAGTACTTC	CASSPGGSGGPSLSQYF
TRBV5-1	15	.	once	TRBJ1-2	TGCGCCAGCAGCTTGGATGGTAGCCCTAACTATGGCTACACCTTC	CASSLDGSPNYGYTF
TRBV29-1	17	TRBD2	.	TRBJ2-3	TGCAGCGTTGATAGCTGGACTAGCGGGAGGGCCGGAGATACGCAGTATTTT	CSVDSWTSGRAGDTQYF
TRBV28	12	.	.	TRBJ1-2	TGTGCCAGCTTTTGGGCCTCCTATGGCTACACCTTC	CASFWASYGYTF
TRBV7-2	15	TRBD2	.	TRBJ2-4	TGTGCCAGCAGCTTAGCGGCGGGGGGCGAAAACATTCAGTACTTC	CASSLAAGGENIQYF
TRBV29-1	13	.	.	TRBJ2-7	TGCAGCGTGGAGGACAGAAGCTCCTACGAGCAGTACTTC	CSVEDRSSYEQYF
TRBV4-1	16	TRBD1	.	TRBJ2-3	TGCGCCAGCAGCCCGCATCCGGGACAGGGGAGAGATACGCAGTATTTT	CASSPHPGQGRDTQYF
TRBV7-2	15	.	.	TRBJ1-2	TGTGCCAGCAGCTCGTACGCCGGTAAGAACTATGGCTACACCTTC	CASSSYAGKNYGYTF
TRBV6-6	16	TRBD1	once	TRBJ2-2	TGTGCCAGCATTAAATCCGGGACAGGGAACACCGGGGAGCTGTTTTTT	CASIKSGTGNTGELFF